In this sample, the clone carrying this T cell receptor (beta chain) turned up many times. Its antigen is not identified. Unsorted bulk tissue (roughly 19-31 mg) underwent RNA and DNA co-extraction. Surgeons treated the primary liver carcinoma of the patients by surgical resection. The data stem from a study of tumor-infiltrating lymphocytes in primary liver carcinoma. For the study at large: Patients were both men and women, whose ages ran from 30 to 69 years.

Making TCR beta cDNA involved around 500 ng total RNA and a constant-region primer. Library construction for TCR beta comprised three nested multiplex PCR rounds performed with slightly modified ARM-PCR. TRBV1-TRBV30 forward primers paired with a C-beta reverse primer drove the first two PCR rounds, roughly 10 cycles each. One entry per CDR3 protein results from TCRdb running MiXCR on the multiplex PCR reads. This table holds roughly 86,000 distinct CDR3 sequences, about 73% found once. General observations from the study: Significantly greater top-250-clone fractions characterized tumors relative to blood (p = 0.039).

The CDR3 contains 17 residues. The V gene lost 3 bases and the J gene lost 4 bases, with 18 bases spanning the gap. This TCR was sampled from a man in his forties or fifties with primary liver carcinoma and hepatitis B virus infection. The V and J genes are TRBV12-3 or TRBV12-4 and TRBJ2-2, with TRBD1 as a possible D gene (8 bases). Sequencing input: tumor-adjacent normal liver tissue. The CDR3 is CASSLDRVGGGTGELFF. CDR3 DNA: TGTGCCAGCAGTTTGGACAGGGTTGGGGGGGGCACCGGGGAGCTGTTTTTT.